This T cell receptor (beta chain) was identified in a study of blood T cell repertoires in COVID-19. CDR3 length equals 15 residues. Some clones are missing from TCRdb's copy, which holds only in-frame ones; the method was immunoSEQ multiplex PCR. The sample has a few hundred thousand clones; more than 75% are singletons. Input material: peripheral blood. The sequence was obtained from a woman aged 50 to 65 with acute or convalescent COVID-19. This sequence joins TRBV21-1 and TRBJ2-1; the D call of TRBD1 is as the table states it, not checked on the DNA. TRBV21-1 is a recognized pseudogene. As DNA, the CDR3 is TGTGCCAGCAGCAACCGGACAGGGGTAGGGAATGAGCAGTTCTTC. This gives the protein CASSNRTGVGNEQFF.